This entry concerns a single T cell receptor (beta chain). Participants were aged about 18 to 95 years, lived in some 23 US areas, and enrolled virtually. This entry belongs to a study of blood T cell repertoires in COVID-19. For the study at large: Donors in the United States, Italy and Spain gave samples during acute or convalescent COVID-19.

Germline V gene sequence: CDR1 KGHSH, CDR2 LQKENI. V was clipped by 6 bases and J by 3 bases; unmatched bases: 1. This CDR3 contains 12 residues. Authors' processing steps: Using reference gene primer amplification, nucleated cell counts were estimated. Some clones are missing from TCRdb's copy, which holds only in-frame ones; the method was immunoSEQ multiplex PCR. V and J calls and clone size are given by that table; D and trimming were obtained from the DNA. The table shows 300,000 to 400,000 clones, with about nine tenths occurring only once. V is TRBV18 and J is TRBJ2-7, with 8 bases identical to TRBD2. The sequence was collected from a man in his 60s who had recovered from COVID-19. The sequencing sample was made of PBMCs or T cells enriched from blood (not recorded which). The CDR3 here is CASSGGDYEQYF. The CDR3 DNA reads TGTGCCAGCTCCGGGGGGGACTACGAGCAGTACTTC.